The sequence of this TCR beta chain was determined in a study of blood T cell repertoires in COVID-19. Sequencing was performed with immunoSEQ multiplex PCR; in TCRdb, only in-frame clones are kept and a portion is missing. The sample gives about 240,000 clones, 88% of which show up once; under 0.95% is in the top ten. The CDR3 sequence is 15 residues long. V dropped 6 bases and J dropped 0 bases, with 12 bases sitting between them. Germline V lookup: CDR1 MNHNY, CDR2 SVGAGI (reference sequence). Sequencing input: peripheral blood. The sequence derives from a woman aged 25 to 39 with acute or convalescent COVID-19. The chain is built from TRBV6-6 and TRBJ1-5; no definite D call. The CDR3 region has the DNA TGTGCCAGCAGCCCGGGGAGGAATAGCAATCAGCCCCAGCATTTT. Its protein is CASSPGRNSNQPQHF.